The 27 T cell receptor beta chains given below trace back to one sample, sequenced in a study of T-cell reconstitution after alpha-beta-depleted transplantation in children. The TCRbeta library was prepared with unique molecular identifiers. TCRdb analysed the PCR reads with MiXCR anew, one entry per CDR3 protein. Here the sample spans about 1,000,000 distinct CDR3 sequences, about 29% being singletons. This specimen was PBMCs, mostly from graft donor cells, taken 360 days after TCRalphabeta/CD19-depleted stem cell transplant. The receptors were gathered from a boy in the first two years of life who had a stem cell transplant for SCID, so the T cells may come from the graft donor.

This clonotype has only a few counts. CDR3 sequence (DNA): TGTGCCAGCAGTTACTCGAAGGACCAGCCCCAGCATTTT. This encodes CASSYSKDQPQHF. This chain connects TRBV6-6 to TRBJ1-5; D not resolved. Germline V gives CDR1 MNHNY, CDR2 SVGAGI (reference sequence). The CDR3 runs 13 residues. Trimming cost V 0 bases and J 7 bases, with 7 bases left between them.

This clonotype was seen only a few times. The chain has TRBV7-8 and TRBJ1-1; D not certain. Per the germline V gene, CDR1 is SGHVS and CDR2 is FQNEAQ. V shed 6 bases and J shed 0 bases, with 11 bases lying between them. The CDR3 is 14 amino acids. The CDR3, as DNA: TGTGCCAGCAGGCCTACAGAAATGAACACTGAAGCTTTCTTT. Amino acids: CASRPTEMNTEAFF.

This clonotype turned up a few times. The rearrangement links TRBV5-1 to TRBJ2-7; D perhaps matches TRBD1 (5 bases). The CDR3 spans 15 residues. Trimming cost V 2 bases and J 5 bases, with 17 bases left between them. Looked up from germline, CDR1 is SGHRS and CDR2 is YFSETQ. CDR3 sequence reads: CASSLNMQGNHEQYF. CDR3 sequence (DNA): TGCGCCAGCAGCTTAAATATGCAGGGAAACCACGAGCAGTACTTC.

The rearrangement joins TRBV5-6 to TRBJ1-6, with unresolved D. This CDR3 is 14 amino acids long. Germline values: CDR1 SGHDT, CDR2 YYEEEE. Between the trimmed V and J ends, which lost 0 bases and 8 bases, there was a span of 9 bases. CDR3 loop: CASSLVRVDSPLHF. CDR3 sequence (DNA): TGTGCCAGCAGCTTGGTTAGGGTGGATTCACCCCTCCACTTT.

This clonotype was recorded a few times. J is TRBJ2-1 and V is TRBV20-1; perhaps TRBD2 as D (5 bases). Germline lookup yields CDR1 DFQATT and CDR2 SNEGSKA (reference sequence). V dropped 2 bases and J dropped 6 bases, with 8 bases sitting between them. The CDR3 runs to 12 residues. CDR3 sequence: CSARRGSNEQFF. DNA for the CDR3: TGCAGTGCTAGACGAGGGAGCAATGAGCAGTTCTTC.

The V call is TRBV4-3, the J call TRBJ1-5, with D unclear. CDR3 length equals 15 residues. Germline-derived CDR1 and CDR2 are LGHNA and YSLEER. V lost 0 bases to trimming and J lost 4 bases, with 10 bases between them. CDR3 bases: TGCGCCAGCAGCCAAGAGCTCGGAACAAATCAGCCCCAGCATTTT. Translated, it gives CASSQELGTNQPQHF.

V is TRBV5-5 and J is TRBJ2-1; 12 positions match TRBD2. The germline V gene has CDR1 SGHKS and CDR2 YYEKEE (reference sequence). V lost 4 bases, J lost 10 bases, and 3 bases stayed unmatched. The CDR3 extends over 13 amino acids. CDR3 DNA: TGTGCCAGCAGCGGCGGACTAGCGGGGGAGCAGTTCTTC. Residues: CASSGGLAGEQFF. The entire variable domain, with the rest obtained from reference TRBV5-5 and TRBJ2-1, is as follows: DAGVTQSPTHLIKTRGQQVTLRCSPISGHKSVSWYQQVLGQGPQFIFQYYEKEERGRGNFPDRFSARQFPNYSSELNVNALLLGDSALYLCASSGGLAGEQFFGPGTRLTVL.

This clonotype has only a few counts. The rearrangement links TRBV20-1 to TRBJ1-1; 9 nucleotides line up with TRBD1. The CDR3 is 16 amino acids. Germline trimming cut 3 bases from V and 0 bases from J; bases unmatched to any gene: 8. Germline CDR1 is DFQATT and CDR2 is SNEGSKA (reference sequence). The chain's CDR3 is CSARGRDRELNTEAFF. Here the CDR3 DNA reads TGCAGTGCTAGGGGAAGGGACAGGGAACTGAACACTGAAGCTTTCTTT.

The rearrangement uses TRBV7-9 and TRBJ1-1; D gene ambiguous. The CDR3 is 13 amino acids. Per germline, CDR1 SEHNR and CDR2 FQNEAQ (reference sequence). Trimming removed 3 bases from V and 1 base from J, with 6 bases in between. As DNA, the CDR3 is TGTGCCAGCAGCTTTTTGGCGAACACTGAAGCTTTCTTT. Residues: CASSFLANTEAFF.

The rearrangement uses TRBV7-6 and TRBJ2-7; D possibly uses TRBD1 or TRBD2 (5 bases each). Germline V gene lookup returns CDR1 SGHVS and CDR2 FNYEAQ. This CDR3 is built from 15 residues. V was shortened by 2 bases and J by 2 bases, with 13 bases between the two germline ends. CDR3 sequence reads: CASSLTGQAPYEQYF. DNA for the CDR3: TGTGCCAGCAGCTTAACGGGGCAGGCACCCTACGAGCAGTACTTC.

CDR3 loop: CASRLGGGEKLFF. CDR3 coding DNA: TGTGCCAGCCGGTTGGGTGGCGGGGAAAAACTGTTTTTT. J is TRBJ1-4 and V is TRBV6-6; no firm D call. There are 13 residues in the CDR3. Trimming cost V 8 bases and J 8 bases, with 15 bases left between them. Germline V gene data show CDR1 as MNHNY and CDR2 as SVGAGI (reference sequence).

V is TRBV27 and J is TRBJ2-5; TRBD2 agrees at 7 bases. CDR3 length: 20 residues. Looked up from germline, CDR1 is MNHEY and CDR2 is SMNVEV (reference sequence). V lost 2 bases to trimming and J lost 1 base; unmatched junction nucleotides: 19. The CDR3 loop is CASSLRSGWTSTGPQETQYF. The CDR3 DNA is TGTGCCAGCAGTTTAAGGTCGGGTTGGACTAGTACGGGCCCCCAAGAGACCCAGTACTTC.

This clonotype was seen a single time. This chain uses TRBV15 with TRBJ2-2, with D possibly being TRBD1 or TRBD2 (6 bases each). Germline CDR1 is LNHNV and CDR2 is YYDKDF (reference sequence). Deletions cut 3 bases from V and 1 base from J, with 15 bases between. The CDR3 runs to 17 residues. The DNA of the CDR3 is TGTGCCACCAGCAGGAGGGGGGTGTTGGGGAACACCGGGGAGCTGTTTTTT. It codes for CATSRRGVLGNTGELFF.

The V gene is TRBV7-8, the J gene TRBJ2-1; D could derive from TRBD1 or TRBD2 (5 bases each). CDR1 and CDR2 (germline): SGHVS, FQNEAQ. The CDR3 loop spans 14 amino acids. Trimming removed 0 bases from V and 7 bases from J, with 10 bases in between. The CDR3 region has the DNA TGTGCCAGCAGCTTAGCAAAGGGACGGAATGAGCAGTTCTTC. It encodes CASSLAKGRNEQFF.

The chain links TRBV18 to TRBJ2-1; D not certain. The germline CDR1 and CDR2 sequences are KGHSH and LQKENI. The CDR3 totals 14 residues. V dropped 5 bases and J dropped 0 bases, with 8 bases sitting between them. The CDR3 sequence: CASSGQTSYNEQFF. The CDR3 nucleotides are TGTGCCAGCTCAGGGCAGACCTCCTACAATGAGCAGTTCTTC.

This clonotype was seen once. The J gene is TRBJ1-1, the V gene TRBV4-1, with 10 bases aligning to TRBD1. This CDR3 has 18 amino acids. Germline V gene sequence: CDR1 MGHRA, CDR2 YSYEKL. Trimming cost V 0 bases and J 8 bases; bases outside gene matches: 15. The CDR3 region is CASSQDKLGTGERIEAFF. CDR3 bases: TGCGCCAGCAGCCAAGATAAATTGGGGACAGGGGAGCGGATAGAAGCTTTCTTT.

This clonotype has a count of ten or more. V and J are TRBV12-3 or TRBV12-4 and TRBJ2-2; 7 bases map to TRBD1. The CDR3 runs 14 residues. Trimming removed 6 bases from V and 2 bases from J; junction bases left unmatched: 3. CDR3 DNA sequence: TGTGCCAGCAGCCGACAGGGAAACACCGGGGAGCTGTTTTTT. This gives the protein CASSRQGNTGELFF.

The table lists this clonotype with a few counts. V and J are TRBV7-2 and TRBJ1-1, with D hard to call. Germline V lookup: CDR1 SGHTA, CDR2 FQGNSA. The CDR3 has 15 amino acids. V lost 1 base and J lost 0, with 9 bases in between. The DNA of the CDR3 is TGTGCCAGCAGCTTAGTCGCATCCATGAACACTGAAGCTTTCTTT. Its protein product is CASSLVASMNTEAFF.

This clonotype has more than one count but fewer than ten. The CDR3 DNA sequence: TGTGCCAGCAGTTTATTGACAGGGGGTCCTGACAATGAGCAGTTCTTC. Encoded protein: CASSLLTGGPDNEQFF. The chain couples TRBV28 to TRBJ2-1, with TRBD1 matching over 9 bases. Germline CDR1 MDHEN, CDR2 SYDVKM. The CDR3 is 16 residues long. Trimming at V came to 1 base and at J to 5 bases, leaving 6 bases not matched to a gene.

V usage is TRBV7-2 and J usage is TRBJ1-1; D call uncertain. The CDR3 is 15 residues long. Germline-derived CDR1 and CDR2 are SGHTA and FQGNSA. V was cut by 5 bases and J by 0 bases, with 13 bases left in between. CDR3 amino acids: CASSPHTNLNTEAFF. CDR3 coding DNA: TGTGCCAGCAGCCCTCACACGAACTTGAACACTGAAGCTTTCTTT.

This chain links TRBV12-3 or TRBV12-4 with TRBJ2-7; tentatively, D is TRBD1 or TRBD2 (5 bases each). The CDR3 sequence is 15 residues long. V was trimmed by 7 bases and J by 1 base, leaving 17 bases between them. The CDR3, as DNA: TGTGCCAGCAAACGGGACCAGATCCCATCCTACGAGCAGTACTTC. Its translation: CASKRDQIPSYEQYF.

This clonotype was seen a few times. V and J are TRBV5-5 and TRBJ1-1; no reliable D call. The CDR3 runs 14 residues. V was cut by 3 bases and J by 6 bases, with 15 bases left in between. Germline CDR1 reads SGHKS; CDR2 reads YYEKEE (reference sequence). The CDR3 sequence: CASSSLMGAAEAFF. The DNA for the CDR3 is TGTGCCAGCAGCTCCCTCATGGGTGCGGCTGAAGCTTTCTTT. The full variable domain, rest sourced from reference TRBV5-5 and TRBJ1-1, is DAGVTQSPTHLIKTRGQQVTLRCSPISGHKSVSWYQQVLGQGPQFIFQYYEKEERGRGNFPDRFSARQFPNYSSELNVNALLLGDSALYLCASSSLMGAAEAFFGQGTRLTVV.

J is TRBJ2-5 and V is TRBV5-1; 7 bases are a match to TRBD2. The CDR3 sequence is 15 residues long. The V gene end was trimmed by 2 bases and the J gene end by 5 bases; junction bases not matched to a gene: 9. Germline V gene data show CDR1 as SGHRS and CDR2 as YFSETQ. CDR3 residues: CASSFRTRGRETQYF. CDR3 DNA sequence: TGCGCCAGCAGCTTCCGGACTAGGGGTCGGGAGACCCAGTACTTC.

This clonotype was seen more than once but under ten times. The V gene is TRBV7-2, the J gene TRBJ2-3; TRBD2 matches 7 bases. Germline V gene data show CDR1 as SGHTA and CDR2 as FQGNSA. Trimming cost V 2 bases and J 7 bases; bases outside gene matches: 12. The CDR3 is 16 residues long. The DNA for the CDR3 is TGTGCCAGCAGCTTAACTGGCGGGGGTGTTTCGAATACGCAGTATTTT. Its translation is CASSLTGGGVSNTQYF.

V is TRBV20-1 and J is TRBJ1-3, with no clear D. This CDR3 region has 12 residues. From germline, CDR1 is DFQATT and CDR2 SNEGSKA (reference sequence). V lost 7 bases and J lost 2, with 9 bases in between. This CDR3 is CSGRGTGNTIYF. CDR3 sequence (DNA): TGCAGTGGGAGAGGGACTGGAAACACCATATATTTT.

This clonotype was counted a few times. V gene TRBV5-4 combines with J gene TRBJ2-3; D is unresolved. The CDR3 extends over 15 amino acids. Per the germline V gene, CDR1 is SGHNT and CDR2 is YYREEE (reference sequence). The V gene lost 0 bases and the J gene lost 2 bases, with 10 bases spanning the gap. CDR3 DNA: TGTGCCAGCAGCTTGGAAGGCCTGGCCACAGATACGCAGTATTTT. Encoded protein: CASSLEGLATDTQYF.

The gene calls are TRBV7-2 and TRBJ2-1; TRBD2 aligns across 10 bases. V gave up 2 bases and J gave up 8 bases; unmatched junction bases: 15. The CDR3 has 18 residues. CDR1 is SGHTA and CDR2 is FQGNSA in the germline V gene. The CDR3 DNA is TGTGCCAGCAGCTTACCGTCTAGCGGGGGCCCAGCTTGGTATGAGCAGTTCTTC. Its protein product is CASSLPSSGGPAWYEQFF.